Detailed here is one TCR beta chain. The ends were cut back, 4 bases at V and 4 bases at J, with 14 bases in the middle. Germline CDR1 MNHEY, CDR2 SVGAGI. The CDR3 consists of 16 residues. This entry is derived from a study of blood T cell repertoires in COVID-19. Study-wide context: COVID-19 samples from acute and convalescent phases originated in the United States, Italy and Spain. T cells, B-cell-depleted T cells, or PBMCs provided the cDNA or gDNA that served as material.

Source study methods: Estimation of nucleated cell counts was performed using reference gene primer amplification. Method: immunoSEQ multiplex PCR; TCRdb's copy keeps in-frame clones and lacks some. For V, J and clone size, that table is used; D and trimming come from the DNA. The table has 250,000 to 300,000 clones, around 87% seen once. V gene TRBV6-5 combines with J gene TRBJ1-6; possibly TRBD1 for D (6 bases). This sequence was found in a man aged 18 to 29 with active or convalescent COVID-19. Sequenced: peripheral blood. The CDR3, as DNA: TGTGCCAGCAGTTTCCGTAGAACAGGGTATAATTCACCCCTCCACTTT. It yields the protein CASSFRRTGYNSPLHF.